These 32 T cell receptor beta chains were all obtained from the same sample, sequenced in a study of cytomegalovirus exposure and HLA in healthy donors. The PCR used 60 Vbeta and 13 Jbeta primers. Produced via immunoSEQ multiplex PCR; TCRdb's table is partial and in-frame only. The repertoire includes about 230,000 clones, 85% to 90% of them detected once, and 1.3% sits in the top ten. The material sequenced was PBMCs. Every receptor here comes from a human donor in good health.

V and J are TRBV7-9 and TRBJ2-1, with TRBD2 identical over 11 bases. Looked up from germline, CDR1 is SEHNR and CDR2 is FQNEAQ (reference sequence). The CDR3 length is 15 residues. V shed 5 bases and J 8 bases; nucleotides not matched to a gene: 8. The CDR3 reads CASSLTSGSVDEQFF. CDR3 sequence (DNA): TGTGCCAGCAGCCTAACTAGCGGGAGCGTCGATGAGCAGTTCTTC.

This chain joins TRBV27 and TRBJ2-3, with 14 nucleotides matching TRBD2. The CDR3 sequence is 16 residues long. V shed 5 bases and J 9 bases; nucleotides not matched to a gene: 10. The V gene's germline CDR1 is MNHEY and CDR2 SMNVEV (reference sequence). The CDR3 reads CASSIAPGLAGETQYF. CDR3 nucleotides: TGTGCCAGCAGTATCGCACCGGGACTAGCGGGAGAGACGCAGTATTTT.

The V gene is TRBV6-1, the J gene TRBJ1-1; the match to TRBD1 covers 8 bases. The V gene's germline CDR1 is MNHNS and CDR2 SASEGT. The CDR3 is made up of 15 amino acids. V trimming: 7 bases; J trimming: 5 bases; junction bases outside the gene matches: 12. The CDR3 DNA follows: TGTGCCAGCAACCTACCCAGGGGGCGGGTTACTGAAGCTTTCTTT. Translating it yields CASNLPRGRVTEAFF.

This clone came up once. J is TRBJ2-5 and V is TRBV27; 8 bases line up with TRBD1. The germline V gene has CDR1 MNHEY and CDR2 SMNVEV (reference sequence). The CDR3 is 16 amino acids. V lost 5 bases, J lost 2 bases, and 10 bases stayed unmatched. The CDR3 nucleotides are TGTGCCAGCAGTCCCCAACAGGGGGGTAAGCAAGAGACCCAGTACTTC. This translates into CASSPQQGGKQETQYF.

The chain couples TRBV9 to TRBJ2-2; 8 bases are a match to TRBD1. The CDR3 is 17 amino acids. Germline V gives CDR1 SGDLS, CDR2 YYNGEE. Trimming removed 0 bases from V and 5 bases from J; junction bases left unmatched: 9. CDR3 sequence reads: CASSVEGQGFRTGELFF. The DNA of the CDR3 is TGTGCCAGCAGCGTAGAAGGACAGGGCTTCAGGACCGGGGAGCTGTTTTTT. The full variable domain, rest sourced from reference TRBV9 and TRBJ2-2, is DSGVTQTPKHLITATGQRVTLRCSPRSGDLSVYWYQQSLDQGLQFLIQYYNGEERAKGNILERFSAQQFPDLHSELNLSSLELGDSALYFCASSVEGQGFRTGELFFGEGSRLTVL.

This clone was observed a few times. J is TRBJ2-3 and V is TRBV7-2; 9 nucleotides align to TRBD2. V trimming: 4 bases; J trimming: 3 bases; junction bases outside the gene matches: 11. CDR1 SGHTA and CDR2 FQGNSA come from the germline V gene. The CDR3 loop spans 17 amino acids. The CDR3 loop reads CASSWAPLAGRTDTQYF. CDR3 sequence (DNA): TGTGCCAGCAGCTGGGCCCCTCTAGCGGGAAGAACAGATACGCAGTATTTT.

This chain joins TRBV14 and TRBJ2-5; TRBD2 aligns across 13 bases. The V segment lost 5 bases and the J segment 5 bases; nucleotides outside the gene matches: 8. The germline gives CDR1 SGHDN, CDR2 FVKESK. This CDR3 comprises 16 residues. The CDR3 loop is CASSSRLAGGAETQYF. DNA for the CDR3: TGTGCCAGCAGCTCACGACTAGCGGGAGGTGCGGAGACCCAGTACTTC.

The chain joins TRBV5-4 to TRBJ2-1, with TRBD1 matching over 7 bases. The CDR3 runs 17 residues. The V gene's germline CDR1 is SGHNT and CDR2 YYREEE (reference sequence). Trimming removed 0 bases from V and 3 bases from J; junction bases left unmatched: 9. This chain's CDR3 is CASSLGTGATLYNEQFF. For the CDR3, the DNA is TGTGCCAGCAGCTTGGGAACAGGGGCGACACTCTACAATGAGCAGTTCTTC.

In this sample, this clone turned up once. The chain carries TRBV10-3 and TRBJ2-1; TRBD2 matches 9 bases. CDR3 length: 18 residues. Germline V lookup: CDR1 ENHRY, CDR2 SYGVKD. Trimming at V came to 0 bases and at J to 5 bases, leaving 11 bases not matched to a gene. Written as DNA, the CDR3 is TGTGCCATCAGTGAGTCGGAGTTTAGCGGGAGTTTTAACAATGAGCAGTTCTTC. It is translated as CAISESEFSGSFNNEQFF.

V gene TRBV7-9 combines with J gene TRBJ2-7; TRBD2 agrees at 7 bases. The junction had 10 bases not matched to a gene; V was cut back by 0 bases and J by 5 bases. Germline V gives CDR1 SEHNR, CDR2 FQNEAQ (reference sequence). CDR3 length: 16 residues. The CDR3 nucleotides read TGTGCCAGCAGCTTAGCGGGGTCCTGGGAGGGGAACGAGCAGTACTTC. Amino acid sequence: CASSLAGSWEGNEQYF.

The chain is built from TRBV6-1 and TRBJ2-5; TRBD1 matches 8 bases. The CDR3 is made up of 14 amino acids. CDR1 is MNHNS, CDR2 SASEGT, per germline. The J segment lost 9 bases and the V segment lost 3 bases, leaving 9 bases of the junction unmatched. Written as DNA, the CDR3 is TGTGCCAGCAGTGATCGGACAGGGTTGGGGGCCCAGTACTTC. This translates into CASSDRTGLGAQYF.

This chain connects TRBV19 to TRBJ1-4; no definite D call. The CDR3 consists of 14 residues. Germline V gene sequence: CDR1 LNHDA, CDR2 SQIVND (reference sequence). Between the trimmed V and J ends, which lost 5 bases and 10 bases, there was a span of 17 bases. The CDR3 sequence is CASSFRGDRRKLFF. CDR3 coding DNA: TGTGCCAGTAGTTTTCGGGGTGATCGCAGAAAACTGTTTTTT.

The rearrangement joins TRBV7-2 to TRBJ2-7; 7 nucleotides match TRBD1. Losses at the gene ends were 5 bases for V and 6 bases for J; bases not matched to a gene: 13. The length of the CDR3 is 15 residues. The germline CDR1 and CDR2 sequences are SGHTA and FQGNSA. The CDR3 DNA reads TGTGCCAGCAGCCTCGTTGCAGGGGGAAGCTGCGAGCAGTACTTC. Protein product: CASSLVAGGSCEQYF. The variable domain in full, completed from reference TRBV7-2 and TRBJ2-7, reads GAGVSQSPSNKVTEKGKDVELRCDPISGHTALYWYRQSLGQGLEFLIYFQGNSAPDKSGLPSDRFSAERTGGSVSTLTIQRTQQEDSAVYLCASSLVAGGSCEQYFGPGTRLTVT.

V is TRBV7-8 and J is TRBJ1-5; possibly TRBD1 for D (6 bases). This CDR3 has 18 amino acids. V gave up 2 bases and J gave up 1 base, with 18 bases separating them. Germline lookup yields CDR1 SGHVS and CDR2 FQNEAQ. The CDR3 sequence: CASSLYVFGGASNQPQHF. The CDR3 region has the DNA TGTGCCAGCAGCTTATATGTTTTTGGGGGCGCGAGCAATCAGCCCCAGCATTTT.

The V gene is TRBV15, the J gene TRBJ1-5; tentative D call: TRBD1 (6 bases). Per the germline V gene, CDR1 is LNHNV and CDR2 is YYDKDF (reference sequence). CDR3 length equals 15 residues. V lost 4 bases to trimming and J lost 1 base, with 11 bases between them. CDR3: CATSTYDRSNQPQHF. In DNA, the CDR3 is TGTGCCACCAGCACATACGACAGGAGCAATCAGCCCCAGCATTTT.

The gene calls are TRBV5-6 and TRBJ2-7, with a weak D call TRBD1 (7 bases). V was trimmed by 0 bases and J by 2 bases, leaving 15 bases between them. This CDR3 is built from 16 residues. CDR1 and CDR2 from the germline V gene are SGHDT and YYEEEE. Written as DNA, the CDR3 is TGTGCCAGCAGCTTGGCCGGGCAGGGGGGAACCTACGAGCAGTACTTC. Translation: CASSLAGQGGTYEQYF.

This chain links TRBV2 with TRBJ2-1; 10 bases map to TRBD2. Trimming cost V 7 bases and J 8 bases; bases outside gene matches: 8. The germline V gene has CDR1 SNHLY and CDR2 FYNNEI. CDR3 length equals 14 residues. CDR3 nucleotides: TGTGCCAGCAATCGGGCTAGCGGGAGTGATGAGCAGTTCTTC. Protein product: CASNRASGSDEQFF.

This chain uses TRBV4-3 with TRBJ2-1; 13 bases fit TRBD2. This CDR3 has 17 amino acids. With V trimmed by 0 bases and J by 9 bases, 8 bases remained unmatched. The germline V gene has CDR1 LGHNA and CDR2 YSLEER. Written as DNA, the CDR3 is TGCGCCAGCAGCCAAGAGTTCGGACTAGCGGGAGATCTTGAGCAGTTCTTC. Translating gives CASSQEFGLAGDLEQFF.

The chain employs TRBV7-8 and TRBJ1-5; possibly TRBD1 for D (5 bases). Trimming cost V 4 bases and J 5 bases, with 27 bases left between them. Germline V gives CDR1 SGHVS, CDR2 FQNEAQ. This CDR3 region has 19 residues. The CDR3 spells CASSSTPVPGPNGDQPQHF. Written as DNA, the CDR3 is TGTGCCAGCAGCTCAACACCAGTCCCAGGGCCGAATGGTGATCAGCCCCAGCATTTT.

The chain is built from TRBV19 and TRBJ1-5; tentative D call: TRBD1 (5 bases). The CDR3 totals 17 residues. Germline CDR1 and CDR2: LNHDA and SQIVND (reference sequence). V was trimmed by 3 bases and J by 0 bases, leaving 15 bases between them. The CDR3 DNA sequence: TGTGCCAGTAGTATGGGGGGAGGGGTCTATAGCAATCAGCCCCAGCATTTT. This codes for CASSMGGGVYSNQPQHF.

The chain links TRBV19 to TRBJ2-7; perhaps TRBD1 as D (6 bases). The length of the CDR3 is 14 residues. V lost 6 bases to trimming and J lost 4 bases, with 16 bases between them. Germline CDR1 LNHDA, CDR2 SQIVND (reference sequence). The CDR3 sequence: CASSPRRTAYEQYF. The CDR3 nucleotides read TGTGCCAGTAGCCCCCGGCGGACAGCGTACGAGCAGTACTTC.

This chain joins TRBV5-1 and TRBJ2-7; weak D call: TRBD1 (5 bases). Trimming stripped 1 base from V and 0 bases from J, with 17 bases between. CDR1 and CDR2 from the germline V gene are SGHRS and YFSETQ. CDR3 length: 17 amino acids. The CDR3 nucleotides read TGCGCCAGCAGCTTGAGCATTGGGGCAGGGTCCTCCTACGAGCAGTACTTC. Amino acid sequence: CASSLSIGAGSSYEQYF.

The chain is built from TRBV28 and TRBJ2-7; tentative D call: TRBD1 (5 bases). From germline, CDR1 is MDHEN and CDR2 SYDVKM. The CDR3 covers 13 residues. The V gene lost 6 bases and the J gene lost 0 bases, with 9 bases spanning the gap. This chain's CDR3 is CASRLQGSYEQYF. CDR3 sequence (DNA): TGTGCCAGCAGACTGCAGGGCTCCTACGAGCAGTACTTC.

The chain combines TRBV11-2 with TRBJ2-7, with 7 bases that match TRBD1. CDR3 length: 15 amino acids. Germline V gives CDR1 SGHAT, CDR2 FQNNGV. The ends lost 1 base at V and 9 bases at J; junction bases unmatched: 12. The CDR3 protein is CASSLAGATGPSQYF. CDR3 nucleotide sequence: TGTGCCAGCAGCTTAGCCGGCGCGACAGGGCCATCGCAGTACTTC. Supplemented by reference TRBV11-2 and TRBJ2-7, the full variable domain reads EAGVAQSPRYKIIEKRQSVAFWCNPISGHATLYWYQQILGQGPKLLIQFQNNGVVDDSQLPKDRFSAERLKGVDSTLKIQPAKLEDSAVYLCASSLAGATGPSQYFGPGTRLTVT.

The chain employs TRBV7-8 and TRBJ1-1, with D maybe TRBD1 (6 bases). Germline-derived CDR1 and CDR2 are SGHVS and FQNEAQ. The V and J ends lost 5 bases and 4 bases respectively, with 23 bases between them. This CDR3 has 17 residues. CDR3: CASSIPPRHQGFTEAFF. CDR3 coding DNA: TGTGCCAGCAGCATCCCTCCTCGGCACCAGGGGTTCACTGAAGCTTTCTTT.

V is TRBV4-3 and J is TRBJ2-5, with 7 bases identical to TRBD2. The CDR3 is 16 amino acids. Germline lookup yields CDR1 LGHNA and CDR2 YSLEER. J lost 0 bases, V lost 0 bases, and 4 bases had no gene match. As DNA, the CDR3 is TGCGCCAGCAGCCAAGATCTGGGAGGGAACCAAGAGACCCAGTACTTC. Protein product: CASSQDLGGNQETQYF.

The J gene is TRBJ2-7, the V gene TRBV18, with D tentatively TRBD1 (5 bases). The CDR3 runs to 13 residues. Germline lookup yields CDR1 KGHSH and CDR2 LQKENI. V was cut by 1 base and J by 7 bases, with 11 bases left in between. The CDR3 DNA sequence: TGTGCCAGCTCACCACAGGGGCGGTGGGAGCAGTACTTC. Residues: CASSPQGRWEQYF.

The chain employs TRBV6-1 and TRBJ2-5; 11 bases are shared with TRBD2. The CDR3 has 17 amino acids. V shed 1 base, J shed 5 bases, and the junction held 9 bases outside the gene matches. CDR1 MNHNS and CDR2 SASEGT come from the germline V gene. The CDR3 region has the DNA TGTGCCAGCAGTGAAGAGGTTAGCGGGAGGGCCGGGGAGACCCAGTACTTC. Encoded protein: CASSEEVSGRAGETQYF.

The chain employs TRBV7-9 and TRBJ1-1; maybe TRBD1 (6 bases). CDR1 and CDR2 (germline): SEHNR, FQNEAQ (reference sequence). CDR3 size: 15 residues. The germline V and J ends were trimmed by 4 bases and 3 bases, with 15 bases remaining between them. CDR3 bases: TGTGCCAGCAGCTCATTCACGACAGGCTACACTGAAGCTTTCTTT. It encodes CASSSFTTGYTEAFF. Filled out from reference TRBV7-9 and TRBJ1-1, the complete variable domain reads DTGVSQNPRHKITKRGQNVTFRCDPISEHNRLYWYRQTLGQGPEFLTYFQNEAQLEKSRLLSDRFSAERPKGSFSTLEIQRTEQGDSAMYLCASSSFTTGYTEAFFGQGTRLTVV.

This rearrangement joins TRBV5-5 to TRBJ1-2, with TRBD1 as a possible D gene (5 bases). V shed 4 bases and J shed 2 bases, with 12 bases lying between them. The CDR3 has 14 residues. Germline-derived CDR1 and CDR2 are SGHKS and YYEKEE (reference sequence). The CDR3 nucleotides are TGTGCCAGCAGCCATGGACGGGGGAACTATGGCTACACCTTC. Amino acid sequence: CASSHGRGNYGYTF.

V usage is TRBV4-1 and J usage is TRBJ2-7; TRBD2 matches 9 bases. Germline CDR1 is MGHRA and CDR2 is YSYEKL. The CDR3 covers 16 residues. The V gene end was trimmed by 0 bases and the J gene end by 1 base; junction bases not matched to a gene: 4. As DNA, the CDR3 is TGCGCCAGCAGCCAAGACTTGACTAGCGGATCCTACGAGCAGTACTTC. The encoded protein is CASSQDLTSGSYEQYF.

This chain links TRBV15 with TRBJ2-7, with TRBD1 as a possible D gene (5 bases). The germline V and J ends were trimmed by 6 bases and 4 bases, with 13 bases remaining between them. Germline lookup yields CDR1 LNHNV and CDR2 YYDKDF (reference sequence). CDR3 length equals 13 residues. Written as DNA, the CDR3 is TGTGCCACCAGTGTAGGGGAAGGATACGAGCAGTACTTC. Translating it yields CATSVGEGYEQYF.